Below are 28 T cell receptor beta chains sequenced from a single sample in a study of Graves' ophthalmopathy and Graves' hyperthyroidism. RNA transcripts were the template, and TCR beta CDR3 regions were amplified from them. HTBI primers served in a first-round RT-PCR, which a second-round multiplex PCR followed. MiXCR, applied by TCRdb to the multiplex PCR reads, yields one record per CDR3 protein. The sample shows roughly 480,000 distinct CDR3 sequences, around an eighth of them seen only once. Sequencing used blood. The receptors originated from a woman in her thirties with Graves' ophthalmopathy.

In this sample, this clonotype turned up many times. The J gene is TRBJ2-7, the V gene TRBV10-3; 7 positions match TRBD1. The ends lost 2 bases at V and 3 bases at J; junction bases unmatched: 7. CDR3 size: 15 residues. Germline-derived CDR1 and CDR2 are ENHRY and SYGVKD. For the CDR3, the DNA is TGTGCCATCAGTGAGCCAGGACAGGCCGTCTACGAGCAGTACTTC. As protein: CAISEPGQAVYEQYF.

V is TRBV20-1 and J is TRBJ1-1; maybe TRBD1 (6 bases). The length of the CDR3 is 11 residues. Deletions cut 0 bases from V and 7 bases from J, with 6 bases between. The germline CDR1 and CDR2 sequences are DFQATT and SNEGSKA (reference sequence). CDR3 protein: CSAREGHEAFF. As DNA, the CDR3 is TGCAGTGCTAGAGAGGGACATGAAGCTTTCTTT.

This clonotype was seen a handful of times. This chain uses TRBV5-5 with TRBJ1-5; TRBD1 agrees at 7 bases. The CDR3 sequence is 14 residues long. Germline V gives CDR1 SGHKS, CDR2 YYEKEE (reference sequence). V shed 2 bases and J 6 bases; nucleotides not matched to a gene: 5. Here the CDR3 DNA reads TGTGCCAGCAGCTTCCAAGGGGGCAGTCAGCCCCAGCATTTT. Its translation: CASSFQGGSQPQHF. The whole variable domain, filled in from reference TRBV5-5 and TRBJ1-5, reads DAGVTQSPTHLIKTRGQQVTLRCSPISGHKSVSWYQQVLGQGPQFIFQYYEKEERGRGNFPDRFSARQFPNYSSELNVNALLLGDSALYLCASSFQGGSQPQHFGDGTRLSIL.

This clonotype was detected ten times or more. V gene TRBV6-1 combines with J gene TRBJ1-6; D gene unclear. The CDR3 is made up of 15 amino acids. V lost 4 bases and J lost 7, with 14 bases in between. The germline gives CDR1 MNHNS, CDR2 SASEGT. The CDR3 protein is CASSGLRQTNSPLHF. Written as DNA, the CDR3 is TGTGCCAGCAGTGGCCTGCGGCAGACAAATTCACCCCTCCACTTT.

This clonotype was counted ten times or more. The chain employs TRBV6-5 and TRBJ1-1; unclear D gene. This CDR3 is built from 11 residues. Germline values: CDR1 MNHEY, CDR2 SVGAGI. Trimming removed 4 bases from V and 6 bases from J, with 6 bases in between. The CDR3 loop reads CASSSGSEAFF. CDR3 sequence (DNA): TGTGCCAGCAGTTCAGGATCTGAAGCTTTCTTT.

The chain joins TRBV5-1 to TRBJ1-6, with TRBD1 identical over 9 bases. V lost 4 bases, J lost 10 bases, and 9 bases stayed unmatched. CDR3 length equals 15 residues. Per the germline V gene, CDR1 is SGHRS and CDR2 is YFSETQ. CDR3 nucleotide sequence: TGCGCCAGCAGCCTTCCGGGACAGGGTCTGTCACCCCTCCACTTT. Protein product: CASSLPGQGLSPLHF.

The chain uses TRBV4-1 and TRBJ1-5, with 10 nucleotides matching TRBD1. Germline trimming cut 3 bases from V and 11 bases from J; bases unmatched to any gene: 10. This CDR3 contains 15 residues. Looked up from germline, CDR1 is MGHRA and CDR2 is YSYEKL. In nucleotides, the CDR3 is TGCGCCAGCAGCCAGCCCGGGGACAGGGGTTTAGCCCAGCATTTT. Its translation: CASSQPGDRGLAQHF.

With regard to this clonotype: Just one base apart from a much larger clone, this may be a read error. The V and J genes are TRBV10-3 and TRBJ2-7, with D possibly TRBD2 on 6 matching bases. This CDR3 contains 16 residues. CDR1 ENHRY and CDR2 SYGVKD come from the germline V gene. The CDR3 reads CAISEGGTVGSYEQDF. The CDR3, as DNA: TGTGCCATCAGTGAGGGGGGGACTGTCGGCTCCTACGAGCAGGACTTC.

This clonotype was seen many times. The chain recombines TRBV30 with TRBJ2-7; no clear D gene. The CDR3 is 12 amino acids. The V gene lost 4 bases and the J gene lost 6 bases, with 13 bases spanning the gap. The germline CDR1 and CDR2 sequences are GTSNPN and SVGIG (reference sequence). The CDR3 region is CAWNLGESEQYF. The CDR3 DNA is TGTGCCTGGAATTTGGGCGAAAGCGAGCAGTACTTC.

This clonotype was seen repeatedly, ten times or more. V gene TRBV7-2 combines with J gene TRBJ1-2; 7 bases line up with TRBD1. Germline V gene data show CDR1 as SGHTA and CDR2 as FQGNSA. The CDR3 loop spans 14 amino acids. Trimming cost V 6 bases and J 2 bases; bases outside gene matches: 6. CDR3 sequence reads: CASRPGQSNYGYTF. DNA for the CDR3: TGTGCCAGCAGGCCGGGACAGAGCAACTATGGCTACACCTTC.

This clonotype was observed at least ten times. This chain joins TRBV20-1 and TRBJ2-7; a possible D gene is TRBD2 (6 bases). CDR1 and CDR2 (germline): DFQATT, SNEGSKA (reference sequence). CDR3 length: 14 amino acids. Trimming left V 4 bases short and J 9 bases short, with 22 bases between. The CDR3 protein is CSAKEGTPFPGQYF. The CDR3 DNA sequence: TGCAGTGCTAAGGAGGGGACCCCCTTCCCAGGGCAGTACTTC.

The chain couples TRBV20-1 to TRBJ1-2; D is undetermined. Trimming cost V 0 bases and J 1 base, with 9 bases left between them. Germline CDR1 is DFQATT and CDR2 is SNEGSKA (reference sequence). The CDR3 extends over 14 amino acids. The CDR3, as DNA: TGCAGTGCTAGAGATCGTAGATTTAACTATGGCTACACCTTC. Encoded protein: CSARDRRFNYGYTF.

This clonotype occurred many times. The chain combines TRBV20-1 with TRBJ1-6, with a possible D match to TRBD1 (5 bases). CDR1 and CDR2 from the germline V gene are DFQATT and SNEGSKA (reference sequence). Trimming took off 3 bases at V and 4 bases at J, with 13 bases between the two ends. CDR3 length: 15 amino acids. The CDR3 bases are TGCAGTGCTAGCGCAGACAGCCCATATAATTCACCCCTCCACTTT. Translated: CSASADSPYNSPLHF.

There are many counts of this clonotype. This rearrangement joins TRBV6-1 to TRBJ2-2; D not certain. Germline assignment: CDR1 MNHNS and CDR2 SASEGT. With 1 base removed from V and 7 bases from J, the gap between germline ends came to 10 bases. This CDR3 comprises 14 residues. CDR3 loop: CASSEGRANGELFF. In DNA, the CDR3 is TGTGCCAGCAGTGAAGGAAGGGCAAACGGGGAGCTGTTTTTT.

This clonotype appeared many times. V and J are TRBV7-9 and TRBJ2-5, with D hard to call. The germline gives CDR1 SEHNR, CDR2 FQNEAQ (reference sequence). The CDR3 is 12 residues long. Between the trimmed V and J ends, which lost 0 bases and 6 bases, there was a span of 5 bases. CDR3 amino acids: CASSLAGQTQYF. The CDR3 bases are TGTGCCAGCAGCTTAGCCGGTCAGACCCAGTACTTC.

This clonotype was observed many times. The DNA for the CDR3 is TGTGCCAGCAGCTTAGCCGGGACAGGGAGAGAGACCCAGTACTTC. Its protein product is CASSLAGTGRETQYF. This chain joins TRBV7-8 and TRBJ2-5, with 9 bases matching TRBD1. The V gene end was trimmed by 0 bases and the J gene end by 4 bases; junction bases not matched to a gene: 3. Germline V lookup: CDR1 SGHVS, CDR2 FQNEAQ. This CDR3 is built from 15 residues.

The chain links TRBV19 to TRBJ1-1; the match to TRBD1 covers 7 bases. V trimming: 4 bases; J trimming: 0 bases; junction bases outside the gene matches: 5. Germline values: CDR1 LNHDA, CDR2 SQIVND (reference sequence). The CDR3 totals 15 residues. The CDR3 nucleotides read TGTGCCAGTAGTACGGGGACAGTAATGAACACTGAAGCTTTCTTT. This gives the protein CASSTGTVMNTEAFF.

The chain employs TRBV2 and TRBJ1-2, with 7 positions matching TRBD1. J was trimmed by 8 bases and V by 4 bases; bases with no gene match: 4. Germline CDR1 SNHLY, CDR2 FYNNEI. This CDR3 is 12 amino acids long. CDR3 coding DNA: TGTGCCAGCAGTGCAACAGGGGACGGCTACACCTTC. The encoded protein is CASSATGDGYTF. Full variable domain (rest looked up from reference TRBV2 and TRBJ1-2): EPEVTQTPSHQVTQMGQEVILRCVPISNHLYFYWYRQILGQKVEFLVSFYNNEISEKSEIFDDQFSVERPDGSNFTLKIRSTKLEDSAMYFCASSATGDGYTFGSGTRLTVV.

This chain joins TRBV30 and TRBJ2-4; D possibly corresponds to TRBD1 (5 bases). Trimming cost V 1 base and J 2 bases, with 9 bases left between them. Germline CDR1 reads GTSNPN; CDR2 reads SVGIG (reference sequence). CDR3 length: 14 amino acids. The CDR3 reads CAWSGKGTKNIQYF. The CDR3 nucleotides are TGTGCCTGGAGTGGTAAGGGGACCAAAAACATTCAGTACTTC.

The chain carries TRBV28 and TRBJ2-5; unclear D gene. The ends were cut back, 4 bases at V and 5 bases at J, with 8 bases in the middle. CDR3 size: 12 residues. Germline V lookup: CDR1 MDHEN, CDR2 SYDVKM. CDR3 in DNA: TGTGCCAGCAGTTCCGATGACGAGACCCAGTACTTC. Its protein product is CASSSDDETQYF. Combining the CDR3 with reference TRBV28 and TRBJ2-5 gives the whole variable domain DVKVTQSSRYLVKRTGEKVFLECVQDMDHENMFWYRQDPGLGLRLIYFSYDVKMKEKGDIPEGYSVSREKKERFSLILESASTNQTSMYLCASSSDDETQYFGPGTRLLVL.

There are many counts of this clonotype. The J gene is TRBJ1-1, the V gene TRBV27; D is perhaps TRBD1 (5 bases). CDR1 and CDR2 (germline): MNHEY, SMNVEV (reference sequence). The CDR3 is 13 amino acids. The germline V and J ends were trimmed by 8 bases and 3 bases, with 13 bases remaining between them. CDR3 residues: CASASRGHTEAFF. The CDR3 DNA follows: TGTGCCAGCGCTTCAAGGGGCCACACTGAAGCTTTCTTT.

This clonotype was observed at least ten times. The J gene is TRBJ2-5, the V gene TRBV29-1; TRBD1 matches 7 bases. CDR1 is SQVTM and CDR2 is ANQGSEA in the germline V gene. The trim removed 5 bases at V and 5 bases at J, leaving 8 bases unmatched. The CDR3 extends over 13 amino acids. CDR3 DNA sequence: TGCAGCGTTTACCTTACAGGGGTGGAGACCCAGTACTTC. This encodes CSVYLTGVETQYF. Complete variable domain (other parts from reference TRBV29-1 and TRBJ2-5): SAVISQKPSRDICQRGTSLTIQCQVDSQVTMMFWYRQQPGQSLTLIATANQGSEATYESGFVIDKFPISRPNLTFSTLTVSNMSPEDSSIYLCSVYLTGVETQYFGPGTRLLVL.

A few counts support this clonotype. The chain carries TRBV30 and TRBJ1-1; D is ambiguous. Germline V gene lookup returns CDR1 GTSNPN and CDR2 SVGIG (reference sequence). Trimming removed 2 bases at V and 0 bases at J, with 7 bases between. CDR3 length: 13 amino acids. The CDR3 DNA reads as TGTGCCTGGAGTCGAGGGATGAACACTGAAGCTTTCTTT. Translating gives CAWSRGMNTEAFF.

This clonotype appeared a few times. The gene calls are TRBV27 and TRBJ2-7; 9 bases match TRBD1. CDR1 and CDR2 (germline): MNHEY, SMNVEV (reference sequence). CDR3 length: 13 amino acids. V was pared by 6 bases and J by 7 bases, with 7 bases of the junction left unmatched. The CDR3 DNA reads as TGTGCCAGCAGCTCCCGGACAGGGGTAGAGCAGTACTTC. Protein sequence: CASSSRTGVEQYF.

The chain combines TRBV30 with TRBJ1-1, with D possibly TRBD1 on 6 matching bases. V dropped 0 bases and J dropped 7 bases, with 15 bases sitting between them. CDR1 GTSNPN and CDR2 SVGIG come from the germline V gene (reference sequence). The CDR3 spans 14 residues. Here the CDR3 DNA reads TGTGCCTGGAGTGTAAAGGGACACACTAATGAAGCTTTCTTT. Amino acid sequence: CAWSVKGHTNEAFF.

At least ten counts were recorded for this clonotype. The CDR3 protein is CASSYRDGTEAFF. The CDR3 DNA follows: TGTGCCAGCAGTTATAGGGACGGGACTGAAGCTTTCTTT. This chain uses TRBV6-5 with TRBJ1-1; the D gene is possibly TRBD1 (5 bases). Germline V gives CDR1 MNHEY, CDR2 SVGAGI. CDR3 size: 13 residues. Trimming shortened V by 3 bases and J by 5 bases, and 10 bases separated the two germline ends.

This clonotype was found many times. The chain couples TRBV12-3 or TRBV12-4 to TRBJ1-2; D remains unclear. The CDR3 runs 13 residues. V was clipped by 3 bases and J by 7 bases, with 12 bases between them. The CDR3 spells CASSLMGGSGYTF. DNA of the CDR3: TGTGCCAGCAGTTTGATGGGAGGGAGTGGCTACACCTTC.

In its sample, this clonotype was seen a few times. The chain combines TRBV11-2 with TRBJ2-1; 10 bases are a match to TRBD2. Trimming at V came to 3 bases and at J to 2 bases, leaving 16 bases not matched to a gene. CDR1 is SGHAT and CDR2 is FQNNGV in the germline V gene. This CDR3 has 20 amino acids. DNA of the CDR3: TGTGCCAGCAGCTTTTATGGCGGGACTAGCGTTTTGACGACCTACAATGAGCAGTTCTTC. It specifies CASSFYGGTSVLTTYNEQFF.